A selection of T cell receptor beta chains follows, all from one sample in a study of blood T cell repertoires in COVID-19. Produced via immunoSEQ multiplex PCR; TCRdb's table is partial and in-frame only. This table holds approximately 230,000 clones, 85% to 90% found once. Input material: peripheral blood. The receptor set was obtained from a man older than 75 with acute or convalescent COVID-19. CDR3s include the opening cysteine and the closing phenylalanine or tryptophan. Each record gives: J gene, clone size, D gene, V gene, CDR3 DNA, CDR3 protein. D genes are given only for firm matches. Clone size, where shown, is once, few, many, or a class for clones that have expanded.

J gene: TRBJ2-5
clone size: -
D gene: TRBD2
V gene: TRBV10-3
CDR3 DNA: TGTGCCATCAGGGGAGGAGGAGCGGGAGAAGAGACCCAGTACTTC
CDR3 protein: CAIRGGGAGEETQYF

J gene: TRBJ1-2
clone size: -
D gene: TRBD1
V gene: TRBV6-5
CDR3 DNA: TGTGCCAGCAGGTCCGGGACAGGGCAATTCGGCTACACCTTC
CDR3 protein: CASRSGTGQFGYTF

J gene: TRBJ2-7
clone size: -
D gene: -
V gene: TRBV27
CDR3 DNA: TGTGCCAGCAGTTCACAGGGTCACGAGCAGTACTTC
CDR3 protein: CASSSQGHEQYF

J gene: TRBJ2-7
clone size: -
D gene: -
V gene: TRBV7-2
CDR3 DNA: TGTGCCAGCAGCTTGAGGTTGCCGGACGAGCAGTACTTC
CDR3 protein: CASSLRLPDEQYF

J gene: TRBJ2-7
clone size: -
D gene: TRBD1
V gene: TRBV9
CDR3 DNA: TGTGCCAGCAGCGTAGGGCAGGGGGCTCCTCCCGAGCAGTACTTC
CDR3 protein: CASSVGQGAPPEQYF

J gene: TRBJ2-1
clone size: -
D gene: -
V gene: TRBV2
CDR3 DNA: TGTGCCAGCAGTGAAGCGCGAGGCCTAGGTGCGTTCTTC
CDR3 protein: CASSEARGLGAFF

J gene: TRBJ2-7
clone size: -
D gene: -
V gene: TRBV13
CDR3 DNA: TGTGCCAGCAGCTCCAGGTCAGTAGTCTACGAGCAGTACTTC
CDR3 protein: CASSSRSVVYEQYF

J gene: TRBJ1-5
clone size: -
D gene: TRBD1
V gene: TRBV6-5
CDR3 DNA: TGTGCCAGCAGTAGACAGGGGAATCAGCCCCAGCATTTT
CDR3 protein: CASSRQGNQPQHF

J gene: TRBJ1-3
clone size: -
D gene: -
V gene: TRBV3-1/TRBV3-2
CDR3 DNA: TGTGCCAGCAGCCAAGTTACCCAGACAAGAAACACCATATATTTT
CDR3 protein: CASSQVTQTRNTIYF

J gene: TRBJ2-3
clone size: -
D gene: -
V gene: TRBV3-1/TRBV3-2
CDR3 DNA: TGTGCCAGCAGCCTCCTAGCAGATACGCAGTATTTT
CDR3 protein: CASSLLADTQYF

J gene: TRBJ1-5
clone size: -
D gene: -
V gene: TRBV21-1
CDR3 DNA: TGTGCCCACCGAGGGAATCAGCCCCAGCATTTT
CDR3 protein: CAHRGNQPQHF

J gene: TRBJ2-7
clone size: -
D gene: -
V gene: TRBV19
CDR3 DNA: TGTGCCAGTAGTATGGGGCCTAGCTCCTACGAGCAGTACTTC
CDR3 protein: CASSMGPSSYEQYF

J gene: TRBJ1-5
clone size: -
D gene: -
V gene: TRBV18
CDR3 DNA: TGTGCCAGCTCACCAGAGCCCTATAGCAATCAGCCCCAGCATTTT
CDR3 protein: CASSPEPYSNQPQHF

J gene: TRBJ1-4
clone size: -
D gene: -
V gene: TRBV28
CDR3 DNA: TGTGCCAGCAGTTTATCAGGGGATAATGAAAAACTGTTTTTT
CDR3 protein: CASSLSGDNEKLFF

J gene: TRBJ1-2
clone size: -
D gene: TRBD1
V gene: TRBV27
CDR3 DNA: TGTGCCAGCAGTCTTGGGACAGGGAACTATGGCTACACCTTC
CDR3 protein: CASSLGTGNYGYTF

J gene: TRBJ1-5
clone size: -
D gene: -
V gene: TRBV12-5
CDR3 DNA: TGTGCTAGTGGTCCCACGGGTAATCGCAATCAGCCCCAGCATTTT
CDR3 protein: CASGPTGNRNQPQHF

J gene: TRBJ2-2
clone size: -
D gene: -
V gene: TRBV5-1
CDR3 DNA: TGCGCCAGCCAACAAGGGGGAGTGAGGACCGGGGAGCTGTTTTTT
CDR3 protein: CASQQGGVRTGELFF

J gene: TRBJ2-1
clone size: once
D gene: TRBD2
V gene: TRBV9
CDR3 DNA: TGTGCCAGCAGCGTGGTGGCGGGAGGCCCTCTCTACAATGAGCAGTTCTTC
CDR3 protein: CASSVVAGGPLYNEQFF

J gene: TRBJ2-2
clone size: -
D gene: -
V gene: TRBV9
CDR3 DNA: TGTGCCAGCAGCGTATTGTCGGGGACCGGGGAGCTGTTTTTT
CDR3 protein: CASSVLSGTGELFF

J gene: TRBJ1-1
clone size: -
D gene: TRBD1
V gene: TRBV20-1
CDR3 DNA: TGCAGTGCTAGAACACAGGGGCGCGCTTTCTTT
CDR3 protein: CSARTQGRAFF

J gene: TRBJ1-4
clone size: few
D gene: TRBD1
V gene: TRBV28
CDR3 DNA: TGTGCCACAGGGCAGGGGGTCCTTAGTAGGGAAAAACTGTTTTTT
CDR3 protein: CATGQGVLSREKLFF

J gene: TRBJ1-2
clone size: -
D gene: TRBD1
V gene: TRBV11-1
CDR3 DNA: TGTGCCAGCAGCTCGCCCGGGACAGGGGAAGGGTACACCTTC
CDR3 protein: CASSSPGTGEGYTF

J gene: TRBJ1-1
clone size: -
D gene: -
V gene: TRBV10-3
CDR3 DNA: TGTGCCATCGGGGAGGGGCAGGGAAACACTGAAGCTTTCTTT
CDR3 protein: CAIGEGQGNTEAFF

J gene: TRBJ2-7
clone size: -
D gene: TRBD2
V gene: TRBV18
CDR3 DNA: TGTGCCAGCTCACCCCCGGGGGGCTACGAGCAGTACTTC
CDR3 protein: CASSPPGGYEQYF

J gene: TRBJ2-1
clone size: -
D gene: TRBD1
V gene: TRBV19
CDR3 DNA: TGTGCCAGTAGTTCGGACAGGGGCGTCTACAATGAGCAGTTCTTC
CDR3 protein: CASSSDRGVYNEQFF

J gene: TRBJ1-2
clone size: -
D gene: TRBD1
V gene: TRBV4-3
CDR3 DNA: TGCGCCAGCAGCCAAGATACAGGGGAAGCATATGGCTACACCTTC
CDR3 protein: CASSQDTGEAYGYTF

J gene: TRBJ2-1
clone size: once
D gene: -
V gene: TRBV6-5
CDR3 DNA: TGTGCCAGCAGTTATGCTGGTAGCGGAAAATACAATGAGCAGTTCTTC
CDR3 protein: CASSYAGSGKYNEQFF

J gene: TRBJ1-5
clone size: few
D gene: TRBD1
V gene: TRBV2
CDR3 DNA: TGTGCCAGCAGTCCTCAGGGGGCAGCGGGCAATCAGCCCCAGCATTTT
CDR3 protein: CASSPQGAAGNQPQHF

J gene: TRBJ1-2
clone size: few
D gene: TRBD1
V gene: TRBV29-1
CDR3 DNA: TGCAGCGCCTCGGGACAGGGCATAGCTAACTATGGCTACACCTTC
CDR3 protein: CSASGQGIANYGYTF

J gene: TRBJ2-7
clone size: -
D gene: TRBD1
V gene: TRBV7-9
CDR3 DNA: TGTGCCAGCAGCATCATCAGGGGGCTACTCTACGAGCAGTACTTC
CDR3 protein: CASSIIRGLLYEQYF

J gene: TRBJ1-4
clone size: -
D gene: -
V gene: TRBV5-1
CDR3 DNA: TGCGCCAGCAGCTCCCCGACGGGCACCGGGGTTGAAAAACTGTTTTTT
CDR3 protein: CASSSPTGTGVEKLFF

J gene: TRBJ1-1
clone size: -
D gene: TRBD1
V gene: TRBV9
CDR3 DNA: TGTGCCAGCAGCCCCCGACAGGGATCCAACACTGAAGCTTTCTTT
CDR3 protein: CASSPRQGSNTEAFF

J gene: TRBJ1-3
clone size: -
D gene: -
V gene: TRBV5-1
CDR3 DNA: TGCGCCAGCAGCTTGGCCCTGGTGAGCTCTGGAAACACCATATATTTT
CDR3 protein: CASSLALVSSGNTIYF

J gene: TRBJ1-1
clone size: once
D gene: TRBD1
V gene: TRBV6-2/TRBV6-3
CDR3 DNA: TGTGCCAGCAGTTACTCAGGACAGGGTATGAACACTGAAGCTTTCTTT
CDR3 protein: CASSYSGQGMNTEAFF

J gene: TRBJ1-3
clone size: -
D gene: -
V gene: TRBV29-1
CDR3 DNA: TGCAGCGTTACAGGGAGCTCTGGAAACACCATATATTTT
CDR3 protein: CSVTGSSGNTIYF